This T cell receptor (beta chain) was sequenced in a study of OX40 agonist ivuxolimab in advanced cancers. TCRdb's copy holds only in-frame clones and misses some; the assay was immunoSEQ multiplex PCR. The sample has about 84,000 clones, around 84% seen once. General study points: Determination of antigen specificity was not performed for the expanded peripheral T cells.

Points on this clone: Its target is not known.

The V gene lost 2 bases and the J gene lost 7 bases, with 12 bases spanning the gap. Germline CDR1 is SGHRS and CDR2 is YFSETQ. The CDR3 totals 13 residues. The V and J genes are TRBV5-1 and TRBJ1-2; no definite D call. Specimen: CD4+ or CD8+ T cells sorted from blood, collected in a trial of the OX40 agonist ivuxolimab. This clonotype was obtained from an adult with an advanced solid tumor such as melanoma, head and neck, liver or kidney cancer. The CDR3 DNA follows: TGCGCCAGCAGCTTTAGCCAGGAAAGTGGCTACACCTTC. It yields the protein CASSFSQESGYTF. The variable domain in full, with the rest retrieved from reference TRBV5-1 and TRBJ1-2, is KAGVTQTPRYLIKTRGQQVTLSCSPISGHRSVSWYQQTPGQGLQFLFEYFSETQRNKGNFPGRFSGRQFSNSRSEMNVSTLELGDSALYLCASSFSQESGYTFGSGTRLTVV.